Shown below are 18 T cell receptor beta chains from a single sample sequenced in a study of CXCR3-negative and CXCR3-positive naive CD8 T cells. TRB cDNA libraries were made by UMI-labeled 5' RACE. Following a re-call of the 5' RACE reads, TCRdb has one entry per CDR3 protein and lacks DNA. The listing records some 130,000 distinct CDR3 sequences. The sequenced sample consisted of naive CXCR3- CD8+ T cells from blood. Subset denoted: CD45RO-CCR7+CD27+CD95- naive CD8+ T cells lacking CXCR3 (TNR3-). The receptors were gathered from a human donor in good health. Some clones in this sample may be carry-over from other donors' samples.

The chain carries TRBV7-6 and TRBJ2-1; TCRdb proposes TRBD1, but this gene call is untestable without DNA. CDR3 length equals 12 residues. Germline V gives CDR1 SGHVS, CDR2 FNYEAQ. The CDR3 region is CASSPLYKEQFF. Drawing the rest from reference TRBV7-6 and TRBJ2-1, the complete variable domain is GAGVSQSPRYKVTKRGQDVALRCDPISGHVSLYWYRQALGQGPEFLTYFNYEAQQDKSGLPNDRFSAERPEGSISTLTIQRTEQRDSAMYRCASSPLYKEQFFGPGTRLTVL.

The chain has TRBV7-6 and TRBJ2-1; TCRdb outputs TRBD1, but without DNA this stays unchecked. The germline CDR1 and CDR2 sequences are SGHVS and FNYEAQ. This CDR3 has 18 amino acids. CDR3: CASSSDPERTSSYNEQFF.

CDR3 region: CASSAISGNTIYF. This chain connects TRBV28 to TRBJ1-3. The CDR3 is made up of 13 amino acids. Germline CDR1 is MDHEN and CDR2 is SYDVKM.

The chain joins TRBV15 to TRBJ2-5; lacking DNA, the TRBD2 call made by TCRdb goes unchecked. The CDR3 runs 14 residues. Germline assignment: CDR1 LNHNV and CDR2 YYDKDF (reference sequence). The CDR3 sequence is CATSKRREAETQYF.

The chain joins TRBV4-3 to TRBJ2-7; the TRBD2 assignment by TCRdb is unverifiable without DNA. The CDR3 runs 16 residues. Per germline, CDR1 LGHNA and CDR2 YSLEER. CDR3: CASRKEASGVSYEQYF.

This chain joins TRBV20-1 and TRBJ2-7. Germline assignment: CDR1 DFQATT and CDR2 SNEGSKA (reference sequence). The CDR3 sequence is 14 residues long. The CDR3 sequence is CSARDNLGGYEQYF.

The J gene is TRBJ2-7, the V gene TRBV10-1. The CDR3 has 12 amino acids. The V gene's germline CDR1 is WNHNN and CDR2 SYGVQD (reference sequence). This CDR3 is CASGITAYEQYF.

This rearrangement joins TRBV5-1 to TRBJ2-1. CDR1 is SGHRS, CDR2 YFSETQ, per germline. This CDR3 is built from 13 residues. The CDR3 loop reads CASRESSYNEQFF.

This chain joins TRBV4-2 and TRBJ2-7; TCRdb outputs TRBD2, but without DNA this stays unchecked. The CDR3 has 16 amino acids. Germline V CDR1 and CDR2: LGHNA, YNFKEQ. This CDR3 reads CASSQDGSGQTYEQYF.

The rearrangement uses TRBV28 and TRBJ2-2; the TRBD2 assignment by TCRdb is unverifiable without DNA. The length of the CDR3 is 13 residues. Germline V gene data show CDR1 as MDHEN and CDR2 as SYDVKM. This CDR3 is CASGRGSTGELFF.

The V and J genes are TRBV12-3 or TRBV12-4 and TRBJ2-2; the TCRdb D gene call, TRBD1, has no DNA to confirm it. The CDR3 extends over 15 amino acids. CDR3 sequence reads: CASRTRAASAGELFF.

This CDR3 is CASSPRYTQPQHF. This chain connects TRBV27 to TRBJ1-5; TCRdb's D call, TRBD1, is unchecked because there is no DNA. Germline CDR1 is MNHEY and CDR2 is SMNVEV (reference sequence). The CDR3 totals 13 residues.

V is TRBV4-1 and J is TRBJ2-5. The V gene's germline CDR1 is MGHRA and CDR2 YSYEKL. The CDR3 consists of 14 residues. CDR3 residues: CASSQGPGLETQYF.

The J gene is TRBJ2-4, the V gene TRBV2. CDR1 is SNHLY, CDR2 FYNNEI, per germline. The CDR3 extends over 15 amino acids. CDR3 loop: CASSVGGLAKNIQYF.

The chain's CDR3 is CASGDLRDATDTQYF. The chain links TRBV28 to TRBJ2-3; TCRdb's assignment of TRBD2 cannot be checked, as there is no DNA. The CDR3 is 15 residues long. Germline lookup yields CDR1 MDHEN and CDR2 SYDVKM.

The chain joins TRBV20-1 to TRBJ2-1; the TCRdb D gene call, TRBD2, has no DNA to confirm it. The length of the CDR3 is 12 residues. Germline V gives CDR1 DFQATT, CDR2 SNEGSKA (reference sequence). CDR3 in amino acids: CSAPREDNEQFF.

The chain is built from TRBV27 and TRBJ1-2; TCRdb's D call, TRBD1, is unchecked because there is no DNA. CDR3 size: 12 residues. Germline values: CDR1 MNHEY, CDR2 SMNVEV (reference sequence). The CDR3 protein is CASSLTGDGYTF.

The chain uses TRBV5-5 and TRBJ2-7; TCRdb calls TRBD1, which cannot be checked without DNA. The CDR3 extends over 14 amino acids. Germline loops: CDR1 SGHKS, CDR2 YYEKEE (reference sequence). CDR3 protein: CASSRGQAAYEQYF.